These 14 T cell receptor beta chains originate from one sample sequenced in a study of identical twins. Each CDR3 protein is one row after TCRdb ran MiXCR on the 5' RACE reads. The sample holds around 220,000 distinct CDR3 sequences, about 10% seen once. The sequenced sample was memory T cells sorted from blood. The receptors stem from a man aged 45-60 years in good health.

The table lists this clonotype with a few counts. The CDR3 sequence: CSAPSRGGQGYGYTF. For the CDR3, the DNA is TGCAGTGCCCCTTCGCGAGGAGGACAGGGCTATGGCTACACCTTC. The chain has TRBV20-1 and TRBJ1-2; TRBD1 aligns across 8 bases. Germline V gene lookup returns CDR1 DFQATT and CDR2 SNEGSKA (reference sequence). Trimming at V came to 6 bases and at J to 4 bases, leaving 13 bases not matched to a gene. The CDR3 is 15 residues long.

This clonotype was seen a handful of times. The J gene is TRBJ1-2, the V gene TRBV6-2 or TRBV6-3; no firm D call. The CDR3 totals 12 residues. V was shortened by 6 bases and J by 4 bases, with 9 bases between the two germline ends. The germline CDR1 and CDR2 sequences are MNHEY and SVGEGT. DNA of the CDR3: TGTGCCAGCAGCCCCGGGCCCTATGGCTACACCTTC. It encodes CASSPGPYGYTF.

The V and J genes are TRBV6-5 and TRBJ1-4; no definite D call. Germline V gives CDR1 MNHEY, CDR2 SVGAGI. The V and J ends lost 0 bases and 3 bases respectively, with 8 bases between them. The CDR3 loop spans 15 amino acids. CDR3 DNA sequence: TGTGCCAGCAGTTACTCGTGGCAGTCTAATGAAAAACTGTTTTTT. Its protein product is CASSYSWQSNEKLFF.

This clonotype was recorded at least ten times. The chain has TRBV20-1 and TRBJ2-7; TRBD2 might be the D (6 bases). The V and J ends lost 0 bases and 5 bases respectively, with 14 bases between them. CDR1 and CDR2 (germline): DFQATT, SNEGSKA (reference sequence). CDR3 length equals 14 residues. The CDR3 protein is CSAREVGSANEQYF. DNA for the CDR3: TGCAGTGCTAGAGAGGTCGGGAGCGCTAACGAGCAGTACTTC.

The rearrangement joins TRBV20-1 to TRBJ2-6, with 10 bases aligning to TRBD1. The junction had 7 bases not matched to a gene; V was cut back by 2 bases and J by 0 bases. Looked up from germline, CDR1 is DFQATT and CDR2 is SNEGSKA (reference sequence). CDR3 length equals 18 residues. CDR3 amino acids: CSARRDGTGDSGANVLTF. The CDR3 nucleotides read TGCAGTGCTAGAAGGGACGGGACAGGGGACTCTGGGGCCAACGTCCTGACTTTC.

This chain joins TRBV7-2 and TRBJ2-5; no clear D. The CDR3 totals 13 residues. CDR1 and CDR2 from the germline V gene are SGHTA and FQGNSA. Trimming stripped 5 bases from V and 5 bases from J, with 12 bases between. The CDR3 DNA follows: TGTGCCAGCAGCCGGTTTACGTCGGAGACCCAGTACTTC. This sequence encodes CASSRFTSETQYF.

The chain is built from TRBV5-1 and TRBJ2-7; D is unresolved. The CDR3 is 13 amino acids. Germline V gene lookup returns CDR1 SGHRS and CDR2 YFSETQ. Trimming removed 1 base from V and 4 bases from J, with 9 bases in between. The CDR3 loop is CASSLSIGYEQYF. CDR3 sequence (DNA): TGCGCCAGCAGCTTGTCTATTGGGTACGAGCAGTACTTC.

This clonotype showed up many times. The CDR3 here is CASSPTGVGANVLTF. Here the CDR3 DNA reads TGCGCCAGCAGCCCTACAGGGGTTGGGGCCAACGTCCTGACTTTC. The chain carries TRBV4-1 and TRBJ2-6; TRBD1 matches 7 bases. Germline V gives CDR1 MGHRA, CDR2 YSYEKL. The junction had 3 bases not matched to a gene; V was cut back by 4 bases and J by 3 bases. This CDR3 is 15 amino acids long.

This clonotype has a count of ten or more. CDR3 sequence: CASSRPGYGYTF. Here the CDR3 DNA reads TGTGCCAGCAGTCGGCCAGGGTATGGCTACACCTTC. This chain connects TRBV13 to TRBJ1-2; D is possibly TRBD1 (5 bases). Between the trimmed V and J ends, which lost 6 bases and 5 bases, there was a span of 10 bases. This CDR3 is 12 amino acids long. Germline V gives CDR1 PRHDT, CDR2 FYEKMQ (reference sequence). The full variable domain, with the rest looked up from reference TRBV13 and TRBJ1-2, is AAGVIQSPRHLIKEKRETATLKCYPIPRHDTVYWYQQGPGQDPQFLISFYEKMQSDKGSIPDRFSAQQFSDYHSELNMSSLELGDSALYFCASSRPGYGYTFGSGTRLTVV.

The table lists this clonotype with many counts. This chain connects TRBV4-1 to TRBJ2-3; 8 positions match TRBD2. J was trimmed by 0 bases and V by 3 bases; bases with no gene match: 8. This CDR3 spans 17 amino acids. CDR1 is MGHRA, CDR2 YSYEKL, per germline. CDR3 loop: CASSHYSRGGSTDTQYF. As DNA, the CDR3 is TGCGCCAGCAGCCACTACTCCCGGGGGGGGAGCACAGATACGCAGTATTTT.

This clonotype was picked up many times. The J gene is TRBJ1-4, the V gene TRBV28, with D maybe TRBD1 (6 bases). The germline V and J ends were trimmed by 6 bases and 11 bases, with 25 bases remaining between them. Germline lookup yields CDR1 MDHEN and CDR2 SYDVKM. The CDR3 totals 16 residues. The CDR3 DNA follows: TGTGCCAGCAGCCATATCAGGGGCCCCATACAGTGGAAACTGTTTTTT. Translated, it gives CASSHIRGPIQWKLFF.

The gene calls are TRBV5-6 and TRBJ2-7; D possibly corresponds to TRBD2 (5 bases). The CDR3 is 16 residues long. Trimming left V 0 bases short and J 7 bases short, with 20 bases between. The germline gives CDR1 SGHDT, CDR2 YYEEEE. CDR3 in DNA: TGTGCCAGCAGCTTGGTGCCGGGGATGGACCTGGAAGAGCAGTACTTC. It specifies CASSLVPGMDLEEQYF.

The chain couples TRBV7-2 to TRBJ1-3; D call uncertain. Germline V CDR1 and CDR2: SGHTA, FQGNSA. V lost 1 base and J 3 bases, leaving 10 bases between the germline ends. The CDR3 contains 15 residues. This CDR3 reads CASSLGDFGGNTIYF. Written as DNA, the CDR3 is TGTGCCAGCAGCTTAGGGGATTTCGGTGGAAACACCATATATTTT.

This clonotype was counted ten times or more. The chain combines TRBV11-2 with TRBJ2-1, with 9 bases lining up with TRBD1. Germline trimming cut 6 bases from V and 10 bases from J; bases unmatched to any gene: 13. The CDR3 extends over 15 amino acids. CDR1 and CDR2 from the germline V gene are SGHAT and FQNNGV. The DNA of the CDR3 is TGTGCCAGCAGGTTCGGGACAGGGCAGGTGGGCGAGCAGTTCTTC. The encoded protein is CASRFGTGQVGEQFF.